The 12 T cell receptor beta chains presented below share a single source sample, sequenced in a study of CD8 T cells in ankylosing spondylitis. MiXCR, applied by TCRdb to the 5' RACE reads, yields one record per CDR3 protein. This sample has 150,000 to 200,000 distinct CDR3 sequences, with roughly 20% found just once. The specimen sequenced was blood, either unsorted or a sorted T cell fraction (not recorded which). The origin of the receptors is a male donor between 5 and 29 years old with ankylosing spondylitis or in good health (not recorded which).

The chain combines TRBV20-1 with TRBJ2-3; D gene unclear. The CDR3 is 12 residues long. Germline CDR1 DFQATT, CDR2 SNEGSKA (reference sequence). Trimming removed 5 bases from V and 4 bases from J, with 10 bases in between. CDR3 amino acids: CSAPRQSDTQYF. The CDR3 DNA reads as TGCAGTGCTCCAAGACAATCAGATACGCAGTATTTT.

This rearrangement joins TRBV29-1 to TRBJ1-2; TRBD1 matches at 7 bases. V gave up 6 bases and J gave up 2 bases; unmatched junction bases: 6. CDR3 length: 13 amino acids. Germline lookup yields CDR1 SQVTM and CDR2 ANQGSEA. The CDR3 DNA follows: TGCAGCGTCCCACAGACAGGGAACTATGGCTACACCTTC. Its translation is CSVPQTGNYGYTF.

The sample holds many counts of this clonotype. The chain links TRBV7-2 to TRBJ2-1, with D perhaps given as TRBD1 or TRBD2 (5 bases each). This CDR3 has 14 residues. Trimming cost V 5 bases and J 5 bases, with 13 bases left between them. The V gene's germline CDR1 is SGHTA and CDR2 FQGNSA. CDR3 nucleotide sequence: TGTGCCAGCAGCCCACGGGACCTACACAATGAGCAGTTCTTC. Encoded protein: CASSPRDLHNEQFF.

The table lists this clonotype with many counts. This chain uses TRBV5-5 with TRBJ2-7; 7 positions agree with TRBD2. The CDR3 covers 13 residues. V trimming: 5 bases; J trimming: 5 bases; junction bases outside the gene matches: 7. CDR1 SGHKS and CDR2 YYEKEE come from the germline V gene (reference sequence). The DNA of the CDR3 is TGTGCCAGCAGTCCGGGGAGGGTCCACGAGCAGTACGTC. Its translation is CASSPGRVHEQYV.

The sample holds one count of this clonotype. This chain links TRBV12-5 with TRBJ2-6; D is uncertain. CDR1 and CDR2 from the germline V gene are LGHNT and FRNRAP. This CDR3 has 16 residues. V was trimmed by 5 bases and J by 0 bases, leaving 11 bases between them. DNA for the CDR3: TGTGCTAGTGGTCCGCCCCAAGGCTCTGGGGCCAACGTCCTGACTTTC. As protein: CASGPPQGSGANVLTF.

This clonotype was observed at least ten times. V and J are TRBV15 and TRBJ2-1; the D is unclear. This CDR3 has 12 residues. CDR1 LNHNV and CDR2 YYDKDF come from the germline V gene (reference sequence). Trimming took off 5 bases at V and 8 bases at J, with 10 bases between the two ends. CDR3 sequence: CATSQRTDEQFF. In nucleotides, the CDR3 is TGTGCCACCAGCCAAAGAACCGATGAGCAGTTCTTC.

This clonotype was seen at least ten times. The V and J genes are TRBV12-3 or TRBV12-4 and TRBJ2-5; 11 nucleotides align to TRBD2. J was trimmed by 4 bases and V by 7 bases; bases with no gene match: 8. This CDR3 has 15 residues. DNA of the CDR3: TGTGCCAGCACCCCGGGACTAGCGGCGGGAGAGACCCAGTACTTC. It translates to CASTPGLAAGETQYF.

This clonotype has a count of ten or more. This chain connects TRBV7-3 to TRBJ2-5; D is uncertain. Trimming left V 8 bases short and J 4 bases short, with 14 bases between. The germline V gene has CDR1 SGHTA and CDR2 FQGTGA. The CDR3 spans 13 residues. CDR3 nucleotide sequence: TGTGCCAGCGCTGAAGTGGGTCCAGAGACCCAGTACTTC. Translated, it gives CASAEVGPETQYF.

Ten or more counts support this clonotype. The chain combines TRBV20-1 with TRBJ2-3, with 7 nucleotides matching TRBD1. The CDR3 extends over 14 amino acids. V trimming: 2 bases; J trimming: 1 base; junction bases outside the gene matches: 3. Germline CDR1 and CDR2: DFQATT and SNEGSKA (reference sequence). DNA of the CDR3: TGCAGTGCTAGACACAGGGGCCGCACAGATACGCAGTATTTT. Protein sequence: CSARHRGRTDTQYF.

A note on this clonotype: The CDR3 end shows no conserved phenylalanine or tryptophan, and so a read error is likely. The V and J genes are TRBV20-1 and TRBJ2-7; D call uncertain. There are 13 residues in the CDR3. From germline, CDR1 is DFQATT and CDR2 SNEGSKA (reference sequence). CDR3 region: CSARDLASYEQYY. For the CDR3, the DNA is TGCAGTGCCAGAGATTTGGCTAGCTACGAGCAGTACTAC.

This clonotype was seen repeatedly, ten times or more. The CDR3 loop is CASSRTSGSSVYEQYF. The CDR3 coding sequence is TGTGCCAGTAGTAGGACTAGCGGGAGTTCGGTCTACGAGCAGTACTTC. The rearrangement links TRBV19 to TRBJ2-7; 13 positions match TRBD2. The V gene end was trimmed by 4 bases and the J gene end by 3 bases; junction bases not matched to a gene: 6. The CDR3 length is 16 residues. Germline CDR1 is LNHDA and CDR2 is SQIVND (reference sequence).

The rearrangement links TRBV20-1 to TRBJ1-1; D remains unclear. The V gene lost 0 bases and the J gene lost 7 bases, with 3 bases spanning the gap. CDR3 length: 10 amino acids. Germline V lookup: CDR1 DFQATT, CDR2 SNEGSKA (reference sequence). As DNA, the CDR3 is TGCAGTGCTAGAGAGGTTGAAGCTTTCTTT. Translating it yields CSAREVEAFF.